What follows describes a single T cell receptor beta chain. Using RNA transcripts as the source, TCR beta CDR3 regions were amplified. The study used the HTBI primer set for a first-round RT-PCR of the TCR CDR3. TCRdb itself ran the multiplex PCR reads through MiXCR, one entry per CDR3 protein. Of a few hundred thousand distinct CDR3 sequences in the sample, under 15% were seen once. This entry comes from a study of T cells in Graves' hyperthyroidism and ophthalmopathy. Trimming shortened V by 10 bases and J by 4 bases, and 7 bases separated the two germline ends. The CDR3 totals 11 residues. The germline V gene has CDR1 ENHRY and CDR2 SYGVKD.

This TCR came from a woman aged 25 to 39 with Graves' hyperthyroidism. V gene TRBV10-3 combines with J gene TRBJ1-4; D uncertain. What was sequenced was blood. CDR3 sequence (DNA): TGTGCCACCGCACTTAATGAAAAACTGTTTTTT. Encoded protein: CATALNEKLFF.